There are a few counts of the clone carrying this T cell receptor (beta chain). Its antigen is not known. Attachment of unique molecular identifiers to individual cDNA molecules was performed in the library. In the source study's methods: Sample TCR counts, which ranged from 23,224 to 690,600, had a median of approximately 95,000. In TCRdb, the 5' RACE reads were re-called with MiXCR into one record per CDR3 protein. The V and J calls were determined by TCRdb, not by the authors. The sample lists tens of thousands of distinct CDR3 sequences; roughly 8.4% were seen once. Trimming pared 0 bases from V and 3 bases from J, leaving 7 bases between. Germline lookup yields CDR1 ENHRY and CDR2 SYGVKD. CDR3 size: 14 residues. The total RNA was obtained from whole blood that was not fractionated. This entry comes from a study of human T cells and chemical hapten exposure. Study details: There were per-sample TCR yield variations, arising mainly from small pooled library volume differences. General study findings and limits: TCRs at high frequency, those above 1 in 1000, did not change with DPC sensitization.

The chain carries TRBV10-3 and TRBJ2-3, with no clear D. The clonotype comes from a male donor in good health. The CDR3 region is CAISESSGTDTQYF. In DNA, the CDR3 is TGTGCCATCAGTGAGTCGTCGGGTACAGATACGCAGTATTTT.